The clone carrying this T cell receptor beta chain was counted at least ten times. Antigen: not known. These data originate in a study of CD8+CD57+ T cells in acquired aplastic anemia. About the study: Average DNA yield from sorted CD4+ and CD8+ cells was roughly 3.1 ug. On average, healthy donors gave 8.5 million to 13 million reads for CD4+ cells. Study results and limitations: A significant difference in CD8+ Simpson's diversity between patients and controls was not found. There were approximately 27 CD8+ CDR3 sequences that occurred in both patients and controls.

V was shortened by 0 bases and J by 5 bases, with 11 bases between the two germline ends. Germline CDR1 SGDLS, CDR2 YYNGEE. This CDR3 has 14 residues. Genomic DNA templated the TCR beta VDJ and CDR3 profiling. One entry per CDR3 protein, called by TCRdb with MiXCR from the reads. The data show some 410,000 distinct CDR3 sequences, around 72% seen once. The J gene is TRBJ2-5, the V gene TRBV9; weak D call: TRBD1 (5 bases). This receptor was identified in a human donor in good health, serving as a control. Sample: sorted CD4+, CD8+, or CD8+CD57+ T cells (not recorded which) from PBMCs. CDR3 in DNA: TGTGCCAGCAGCGTAGCTGGTAGGGGTGAGACCCAGTACTTC. It codes for CASSVAGRGETQYF.